The following is a T cell receptor beta chain sequence with its context. This entry belongs to a study of blood T cell repertoires in COVID-19. The V end was cut by 2 bases, the J end by 4 bases, with 6 bases between. Germline CDR1 and CDR2: SEHNR and FQNEAQ (reference sequence). CDR3 length equals 12 residues. The table came from immunoSEQ multiplex PCR; TCRdb's copy has only in-frame clones and leaves some out. Of roughly 65,000 clones in the sample, more than 80% were seen once. The sample was peripheral blood. The receptor was derived from an elderly woman with active or convalescent COVID-19. The V and J genes are TRBV7-9 and TRBJ2-7; D is uncertain. The DNA for the CDR3 is TGTGCCAGCAGCTTATCCACATACGAGCAGTACTTC. It translates to CASSLSTYEQYF.